This entry lists 17 T cell receptor beta chains sequenced from one sample in a study of read filtering for tumor transcriptome and immune sequencing. The library was built from roughly 400 ng RNA with molecular barcoded adaptors for alpha/delta and beta/gamma chains. TCRdb processed the reads anew with MiXCR; each CDR3 protein has one entry. The sample carries around 58,000 distinct CDR3 sequences, approximately 15% recorded once. The sequencing input was a population of CD138-negative cells sorted from bone marrow. These receptors came from a donor over 35 with multiple myeloma.

This clonotype was found many times. The chain uses TRBV4-3 and TRBJ2-1, with D unresolved. Germline values: CDR1 LGHNA, CDR2 YSLEER. The length of the CDR3 is 15 residues. Trimming removed 0 bases from V and 3 bases from J, with 9 bases in between. CDR3 loop: CASSQDSLVYNEQFF. The CDR3 DNA reads as TGCGCCAGCAGCCAAGATAGCCTAGTCTACAATGAGCAGTTCTTC.

This clonotype was picked up many times. This chain's CDR3 is CASSSRSRAYNEQFF. The CDR3 DNA follows: TGTGCCAGCAGCTCCCGATCCCGGGCGTACAATGAGCAGTTCTTC. The chain has TRBV7-2 and TRBJ2-1; no definite D call. The length of the CDR3 is 15 residues. Germline CDR1 SGHTA, CDR2 FQGNSA. V was clipped by 4 bases and J by 4 bases, with 14 bases between them. Full variable domain (outside the CDR3, taken from reference TRBV7-2 and TRBJ2-1): GAGVSQSPSNKVTEKGKDVELRCDPISGHTALYWYRQSLGQGLEFLIYFQGNSAPDKSGLPSDRFSAERTGGSVSTLTIQRTQQEDSAVYLCASSSRSRAYNEQFFGPGTRLTVL.

Remarks on this clonotype: A much larger clone differs by one base, so this may be a read error. The V gene is TRBV6-2 or TRBV6-3, the J gene TRBJ2-7, with D uncertain. The V end was cut by 6 bases, the J end by 2 bases, with 11 bases between. Germline V gene data show CDR1 as MNHEY and CDR2 as SVGEGT. CDR3 length equals 13 residues. The CDR3 region has the DNA TGTGCCAGCAGCCCCTATAGGACCTACGAGCAGTACTTC. Translating it yields CASSPYRTYEQYF.

As for this clonotype: Sequence at one end of the junction differs from germline and may be a read error. The chain uses TRBV11-2 and TRBJ2-5; TRBD2 might be the D (5 bases). The CDR3 covers 15 residues. CDR1 SGHAT and CDR2 FQNNGV come from the germline V gene. The CDR3 spells CAGSLDRTPGRTQYF. The DNA for the CDR3 is TGTGCCGGCAGCTTAGATAGGACCCCTGGGAGGACCCAGTACTTC.

This clonotype has a count of ten or more. V and J are TRBV10-3 and TRBJ1-1; 8 bases fit TRBD1. Germline-derived CDR1 and CDR2 are ENHRY and SYGVKD. This CDR3 contains 14 residues. Trimming took 7 bases from V and 8 from J; bases not matched to a gene: 12. CDR3: CAIMSPFQGAEAFF. DNA for the CDR3: TGTGCCATCATGAGCCCCTTCCAGGGGGCAGAAGCTTTCTTT.

Notes on this clonotype: This may stem from a read error, because a much larger clone lies one nucleotide away. This chain connects TRBV20-1 to TRBJ2-1; D call uncertain. This CDR3 has 13 amino acids. Germline lookup yields CDR1 DFQATT and CDR2 SNEGSKA (reference sequence). CDR3 residues: CGARSPPLNEQFF. The CDR3 nucleotides read TGCGGTGCTAGAAGTCCACCTCTCAATGAGCAGTTCTTC.

This clonotype occurred a few times. At one end the junction does not follow the germline gene, possibly because of a read error. V is TRBV20-1 and J is TRBJ1-5; possibly TRBD1 for D (5 bases). Looked up from germline, CDR1 is DFQATT and CDR2 is SNEGSKA (reference sequence). The CDR3 covers 13 residues. CDR3 residues: CSSQGRGNLPQHF. DNA of the CDR3: TGCAGTTCTCAGGGTAGGGGCAATCTGCCCCAGCATTTT.

On this clonotype: Mismatch with germline at one junction end may stem from a read error. The chain recombines TRBV20-1 with TRBJ2-1; D is tentatively TRBD1 or TRBD2 (5 bases each). Germline V gene lookup returns CDR1 DFQATT and CDR2 SNEGSKA (reference sequence). The length of the CDR3 is 14 residues. CDR3 loop: CSAYGAANYNEQSF. The CDR3 DNA follows: TGCAGTGCTTACGGGGCAGCTAACTACAATGAGCAGTCCTTC.

This clonotype was seen ten or more times. The chain combines TRBV20-1 with TRBJ2-1; D may be TRBD2 (6 bases). Germline values: CDR1 DFQATT, CDR2 SNEGSKA (reference sequence). This CDR3 has 14 amino acids. V gave up 6 bases and J gave up 8 bases, with 20 bases separating them. CDR3 residues: CSAGGTPLLHEQFF. The CDR3 DNA sequence: TGCAGTGCCGGCGGGACTCCCCTGCTCCATGAGCAGTTCTTC.

This clonotype was detected a few times. V is TRBV5-5 and J is TRBJ1-3; D call uncertain. Germline CDR1 reads SGHKS; CDR2 reads YYEKEE (reference sequence). The CDR3 length is 17 residues. Trimming took off 2 bases at V and 0 bases at J, with 15 bases between the two ends. CDR3 region: CASSLEGISLSGNTIYF. For the CDR3, the DNA is TGTGCCAGCAGCTTAGAGGGCATCAGCCTCTCTGGAAACACCATATATTTT.

The sample holds many counts of this clonotype. CDR3 sequence (DNA): TGTGCCAGCAGCCCGGCCCCATTTGAAGCTTTCTTT. Translated: CASSPAPFEAFF. The chain has TRBV28 and TRBJ1-1; D not resolved. Trimming removed 6 bases from V and 7 bases from J, with 12 bases in between. This CDR3 is built from 12 residues. CDR1 and CDR2 (germline): MDHEN, SYDVKM. The full variable domain, rest sourced from reference TRBV28 and TRBJ1-1, is DVKVTQSSRYLVKRTGEKVFLECVQDMDHENMFWYRQDPGLGLRLIYFSYDVKMKEKGDIPEGYSVSREKKERFSLILESASTNQTSMYLCASSPAPFEAFFGQGTRLTVV.

This clonotype occurred many times. This chain connects TRBV7-3 to TRBJ2-1; TRBD2 aligns across 16 bases. The CDR3 runs to 18 residues. Per the germline V gene, CDR1 is SGHTA and CDR2 is FQGTGA. With 5 bases clipped from V and 3 bases from J, the junction kept 7 bases outside the gene matches. This chain's CDR3 is CASSPGTSGRVHYNEQFF. CDR3 in DNA: TGTGCCAGCAGCCCCGGGACTAGCGGGAGGGTTCACTACAATGAGCAGTTCTTC.

This clonotype was seen ten or more times. The rearrangement links TRBV27 to TRBJ2-7; D not resolved. The V gene lost 8 bases and the J gene lost 2 bases, with 16 bases spanning the gap. This CDR3 has 14 residues. CDR1 and CDR2 from the germline V gene are MNHEY and SMNVEV (reference sequence). The CDR3 sequence: CASSSGSQAYEQYF. The CDR3 DNA reads TGTGCCAGCTCATCCGGGTCCCAGGCCTACGAGCAGTACTTC.

This chain joins TRBV5-1 and TRBJ2-3; D not resolved. The CDR3 runs to 17 residues. Germline CDR1 and CDR2: SGHRS and YFSETQ. V lost 2 bases to trimming and J lost 1 base, with 17 bases between them. The CDR3 here is CASSFPRGFRGTDTQYF. DNA for the CDR3: TGCGCCAGCAGCTTCCCTCGTGGTTTTAGGGGCACAGATACGCAGTATTTT.

Many counts were recorded for this clonotype. The chain couples TRBV29-1 to TRBJ2-4; D gene unclear. Trimming left V 4 bases short and J 0 bases short, with 4 bases between. CDR3 length: 12 residues. Germline V gene sequence: CDR1 SQVTM, CDR2 ANQGSEA. The CDR3, as DNA: TGCAGCGTTGTGGAAGCCAAAAACATTCAGTACTTC. Translated: CSVVEAKNIQYF.

CDR3 residues: CASSQDLGRGDTEAFF. CDR3 coding DNA: TGTGCCAGCAGCCAAGATCTTGGCAGGGGCGACACTGAAGCTTTCTTT. The rearrangement uses TRBV14 and TRBJ1-1; perhaps TRBD1 as D (6 bases). This CDR3 has 16 residues. V was trimmed by 0 bases and J by 3 bases, leaving 14 bases between them. In germline, CDR1 is SGHDN, CDR2 FVKESK.

This clonotype was seen repeatedly, ten times or more. This chain connects TRBV2 to TRBJ2-7; tentative D call: TRBD2 (7 bases). This CDR3 has 13 amino acids. The V end lost 7 bases, the J end lost 2 bases, and 12 bases lay between the germline ends. From germline, CDR1 is SNHLY and CDR2 FYNNEI. The CDR3 DNA reads as TGTGCCAGCACGGCGGGGGCCCCCTACGAGCAGTACTTC. Translating it yields CASTAGAPYEQYF.